Shown below are 30 T cell receptor beta chains from a single sample sequenced in a study of cytomegalovirus exposure and HLA in healthy donors. Primers included in the PCR were 60 Vbeta and 13 Jbeta primers. Assay: immunoSEQ multiplex PCR; the TCRdb copy retains only in-frame clones and omits some. The data contain fewer than 140,000 clones, over 75% of them singletons. The source material was PBMCs. The receptors come from a man aged 55 to 70 in good health and CMV-seronegative.

This clone was detected only a few times. The chain links TRBV23-1 to TRBJ1-2; TRBD1 agrees at 11 bases. TRBV23-1 is marked as an open reading frame, function uncertain. The CDR3 is made up of 16 amino acids. V shed 0 bases and J 3 bases; nucleotides not matched to a gene: 3. As DNA, the CDR3 is TGCGCCAGCAGTCAATCCGGGGACAGGGGGGACTATGGCTACACCTTC. Translation gives CASSQSGDRGDYGYTF.

The J gene is TRBJ2-1, the V gene TRBV5-1, with D perhaps TRBD2 (5 bases). V was cut by 4 bases and J by 1 base, with 12 bases left in between. CDR1 SGHRS and CDR2 YFSETQ come from the germline V gene. This CDR3 contains 15 residues. The CDR3 DNA sequence: TGCGCCAGCAGCACTGGACTCACGTCCTACAATGAGCAGTTCTTC. This encodes CASSTGLTSYNEQFF. The full variable domain, rest sourced from reference TRBV5-1 and TRBJ2-1, is KAGVTQTPRYLIKTRGQQVTLSCSPISGHRSVSWYQQTPGQGLQFLFEYFSETQRNKGNFPGRFSGRQFSNSRSEMNVSTLELGDSALYLCASSTGLTSYNEQFFGPGTRLTVL.

The chain combines TRBV9 with TRBJ2-5; no firm D call. V lost 1 base and J 2 bases, leaving 6 bases between the germline ends. The germline gives CDR1 SGDLS, CDR2 YYNGEE. The CDR3 is made up of 13 amino acids. CDR3 sequence (DNA): TGTGCCAGCAGCGTAAGAGATCAAGAGACCCAGTACTTC. Encoded protein: CASSVRDQETQYF.

The chain combines TRBV6-4 with TRBJ1-2; the match to TRBD1 covers 8 bases. Per germline, CDR1 MRHNA and CDR2 SNTAGT. The CDR3 extends over 16 amino acids. The trim removed 6 bases at V and 4 bases at J, leaving 13 bases unmatched. The CDR3 reads CASSAIPGQAAYGYTF. The CDR3 DNA sequence: TGTGCCAGCAGCGCCATACCGGGACAGGCTGCCTATGGCTACACCTTC.

J is TRBJ2-5 and V is TRBV18, with 7 bases matching TRBD1. The germline CDR1 and CDR2 sequences are KGHSH and LQKENI. V lost 4 bases to trimming and J lost 6 bases; unmatched junction nucleotides: 5. The CDR3 runs 13 residues. DNA of the CDR3: TGTGCCAGCTCACAGGGGGCGACCCAGACCCAGTACTTC. Its translation is CASSQGATQTQYF.

This chain connects TRBV4-1 to TRBJ1-5; tentatively, D is TRBD1 (5 bases). Trimming took off 1 base at V and 7 bases at J, with 17 bases between the two ends. The CDR3 contains 16 residues. The germline CDR1 and CDR2 sequences are MGHRA and YSYEKL. The CDR3 reads CASSQGSPTQGQPQHF. CDR3 coding DNA: TGCGCCAGCAGCCAAGGCAGCCCGACCCAGGGCCAGCCCCAGCATTTT.

The gene calls are TRBV5-1 and TRBJ1-1; 7 positions match TRBD1. Germline-derived CDR1 and CDR2 are SGHRS and YFSETQ. V lost 5 bases and J lost 4; bases outside the gene matches: 11. This CDR3 contains 15 residues. Written as DNA, the CDR3 is TGCGCCAGCAGGGGGACAGCTCAGTCGGGCACTGAAGCTTTCTTT. Translation gives CASRGTAQSGTEAFF.

This chain uses TRBV7-9 with TRBJ2-3, with 8 positions matching TRBD1. Germline values: CDR1 SEHNR, CDR2 FQNEAQ (reference sequence). This CDR3 contains 14 residues. V trimming: 10 bases; J trimming: 4 bases; junction bases outside the gene matches: 10. The CDR3 here is CATKDRGWADTQYF. CDR3 DNA: TGTGCCACCAAAGACAGGGGTTGGGCAGATACGCAGTATTTT.

V gene TRBV2 combines with J gene TRBJ1-1; D is ambiguous. V was cut by 1 base and J by 5 bases, with 8 bases left in between. The CDR3 runs 13 residues. CDR1 and CDR2 from the germline V gene are SNHLY and FYNNEI. The CDR3: CASSEDGGTEAFF. The CDR3 nucleotides are TGTGCCAGCAGTGAAGACGGAGGGACTGAAGCTTTCTTT.

This chain connects TRBV5-1 to TRBJ2-3; D may be TRBD2 (7 bases). Trimming took off 6 bases at V and 4 bases at J, with 15 bases between the two ends. CDR1 SGHRS and CDR2 YFSETQ come from the germline V gene. The CDR3 totals 14 residues. CDR3 protein: CASTLRGGPDTQYF. The CDR3, as DNA: TGCGCCAGCACCCTGAGGGGGGGCCCAGATACGCAGTATTTT. Filled out from reference TRBV5-1 and TRBJ2-3, the complete variable domain reads KAGVTQTPRYLIKTRGQQVTLSCSPISGHRSVSWYQQTPGQGLQFLFEYFSETQRNKGNFPGRFSGRQFSNSRSEMNVSTLELGDSALYLCASTLRGGPDTQYFGPGTRLTVL.

V gene TRBV30 combines with J gene TRBJ2-7; 8 nucleotides agree with TRBD2. The germline V gene encodes CDR1 GTSNPN and CDR2 SVGIG (reference sequence). The length of the CDR3 is 14 residues. Trimming cost V 0 bases and J 3 bases; bases outside gene matches: 4. Here the CDR3 reads CAWSVGGGNYEQYF. In DNA form, the CDR3 reads TGTGCCTGGAGTGTGGGCGGGGGGAACTACGAGCAGTACTTC.

This chain links TRBV7-3 with TRBJ2-1, with a possible D match to TRBD1 (7 bases). Germline CDR1 reads SGHTA; CDR2 reads FQGTGA. The V and J ends lost 5 bases and 14 bases respectively, with 19 bases between them. The CDR3 length is 13 residues. CDR3 sequence (DNA): TGTGCCAGCAGCCCCAGTCGGAGGGGGCCAGAGTTCTTC. Its translation is CASSPSRRGPEFF.

V and J are TRBV7-2 and TRBJ2-6; D is perhaps TRBD1 (5 bases). The CDR3 covers 15 residues. The V gene lost 5 bases and the J gene lost 2 bases, with 10 bases spanning the gap. CDR1 SGHTA and CDR2 FQGNSA come from the germline V gene. Written as DNA, the CDR3 is TGTGCCAGCAGCCCCAGGGCGCCTGGGGCCAACGTCCTGACTTTC. Translating it yields CASSPRAPGANVLTF.

CDR3 protein: CASSPGAFTDTQYF. The CDR3 bases are TGTGCCAGCTCACCGGGGGCGTTCACAGATACGCAGTATTTT. This chain links TRBV18 with TRBJ2-3; D perhaps matches TRBD1 (6 bases). CDR3 length: 14 amino acids. CDR1 and CDR2 (germline): KGHSH, LQKENI. The germline V and J ends were trimmed by 3 bases and 2 bases, with 9 bases remaining between them.

V gene TRBV4-2 combines with J gene TRBJ2-1; perhaps TRBD2 as D (5 bases). The CDR3 length is 14 residues. Between the trimmed V and J ends, which lost 0 bases and 7 bases, there was a span of 10 bases. Germline lookup yields CDR1 LGHNA and CDR2 YNFKEQ. In DNA form, the CDR3 reads TGTGCCAGCAGCCAAGATCCCACTAGTAATGAGCAGTTCTTC. The encoded protein is CASSQDPTSNEQFF.

This clone was seen only a few times. The chain joins TRBV6-1 to TRBJ1-4; tentative D call: TRBD1 (5 bases). The CDR3 consists of 14 residues. The germline CDR1 and CDR2 sequences are MNHNS and SASEGT. Between the trimmed V and J ends, which lost 4 bases and 0 bases, there was a span of 6 bases. In DNA form, the CDR3 reads TGTGCCAGCAGTGTGACAGCAACTAATGAAAAACTGTTTTTT. Translating it yields CASSVTATNEKLFF.

This clone is a singleton in its sample. The gene calls are TRBV5-4 and TRBJ1-1; D gene ambiguous. The CDR3 extends over 12 amino acids. The V gene lost 0 bases and the J gene lost 10 bases, with 10 bases spanning the gap. CDR1 SGHNT and CDR2 YYREEE come from the germline V gene (reference sequence). CDR3 amino acids: CASSLAGERAFF. CDR3 coding DNA: TGTGCCAGCAGCTTGGCCGGGGAGCGAGCTTTCTTT. The variable domain in full, completed from reference TRBV5-4 and TRBJ1-1, reads ETGVTQSPTHLIKTRGQQVTLRCSSQSGHNTVSWYQQALGQGPQFIFQYYREEENGRGNFPPRFSGLQFPNYSSELNVNALELDDSALYLCASSLAGERAFFGQGTRLTVV.

The chain is built from TRBV5-1 and TRBJ2-1; weak D call: TRBD1 (6 bases). V lost 5 bases, J lost 3 bases, and 9 bases lay in between. This CDR3 has 13 amino acids. CDR1 and CDR2 from the germline V gene are SGHRS and YFSETQ. This chain's CDR3 is CASRKDSYNEQFF. For the CDR3, the DNA is TGCGCCAGCAGGAAGGACAGCTACAATGAGCAGTTCTTC.

This clone was observed once. The CDR3 reads CASSLLHRNTEAFF. As DNA, the CDR3 is TGTGCCAGCAGCTTACTACACAGGAACACTGAAGCTTTCTTT. The chain links TRBV7-2 to TRBJ1-1; D unresolved. Germline CDR1 is SGHTA and CDR2 is FQGNSA. The CDR3 length is 14 residues. Trimming removed 2 bases at V and 1 base at J, with 8 bases between.

The J gene is TRBJ1-6, the V gene TRBV6-5, with unresolved D. This CDR3 has 15 amino acids. V shed 6 bases and J shed 2 bases, with 11 bases lying between them. Germline CDR1 reads MNHEY; CDR2 reads SVGAGI. The CDR3 loop reads CASSRPGAYNSPLHF. In DNA, the CDR3 is TGTGCCAGCAGCAGACCGGGAGCCTATAATTCACCCCTCCACTTT.

This clone showed up just a few times. The rearrangement links TRBV7-2 to TRBJ2-2, with D maybe TRBD2 (5 bases). The V end was cut by 0 bases, the J end by 5 bases, with 13 bases between. The germline V gene encodes CDR1 SGHTA and CDR2 FQGNSA. The CDR3 runs to 16 residues. The CDR3 spells CASSLAARTSTGELFF. The CDR3 DNA reads as TGTGCCAGCAGCTTAGCGGCCCGGACTTCGACCGGGGAGCTGTTTTTT.

The gene calls are TRBV7-2 and TRBJ2-3, with D uncertain. V was shortened by 4 bases and J by 2 bases, with 4 bases between the two germline ends. The V gene's germline CDR1 is SGHTA and CDR2 FQGNSA. The CDR3 has 12 residues. This chain's CDR3 is CASSWATDTQYF. The CDR3 coding sequence is TGTGCCAGCAGCTGGGCCACAGATACGCAGTATTTT.

This clone was seen a few times. This chain links TRBV7-5 with TRBJ1-3; the D call TRBD1 from the table was never checked on the DNA. TRBV7-5 is a recognized pseudogene. The CDR3 contains 15 residues. The CDR3 loop reads CARSLVSGTGNTIYF. In nucleotides, the CDR3 is TGTGCCAGAAGCTTAGTATCAGGGACTGGAAACACCATATATTTT.

This clone occurred a few times. An end of the junction differs from the germline gene, which may be a read error. The same CDR3 can be traced to other DNA sequences in this sample. The V gene is TRBV19, the J gene TRBJ1-6, with D possibly TRBD1 on 6 matching bases. Germline CDR1 LNHDA, CDR2 SQIVND (reference sequence). This CDR3 has 16 residues. CDR3 sequence reads: CASKAGANSYNSPLHF. The CDR3 DNA follows: TGTGCCAGTAAAGCAGGGGCGAACTCCTATAATTCCCCCCTCCACTTT.

This rearrangement joins TRBV7-2 to TRBJ2-5; 12 positions agree with TRBD1. The CDR3 is 15 amino acids. Per the germline V gene, CDR1 is SGHTA and CDR2 is FQGNSA. J gave up 5 bases and V 5 bases, and 6 bases lay outside the gene matches. The CDR3 reads CASSLGTGGMETQYF. The CDR3 DNA is TGTGCCAGCAGCCTGGGGACAGGGGGCATGGAGACCCAGTACTTC.

The genes are TRBV13 and TRBJ2-5; TRBD2 is a possible D gene (6 bases). CDR3 length equals 13 residues. The ends were cut back, 3 bases at V and 7 bases at J, with 12 bases in the middle. CDR1 and CDR2 (germline): PRHDT, FYEKMQ (reference sequence). In nucleotides, the CDR3 is TGTGCCAGCAGCTTGAAACCCGGGGGGACCCAGTACTTC. Translating it yields CASSLKPGGTQYF.

The chain combines TRBV19 with TRBJ1-6; TRBD1 matches 10 bases. V trimming: 4 bases; J trimming: 9 bases; junction bases outside the gene matches: 6. Germline V gives CDR1 LNHDA, CDR2 SQIVND (reference sequence). The CDR3 totals 15 residues. CDR3 nucleotides: TGTGCCAGTAGTAAGGCCCGGGACAGGGGTTCACCCCTCCACTTT. It encodes CASSKARDRGSPLHF.

The gene calls are TRBV9 and TRBJ2-2; D unclear. The CDR3 contains 15 residues. The germline CDR1 and CDR2 sequences are SGDLS and YYNGEE. Trimming removed 3 bases from V and 4 bases from J, with 13 bases in between. The CDR3 nucleotides are TGTGCCAGCAGCGCCTTGGAAGGCGGCACCGGGGAGCTGTTTTTT. This encodes CASSALEGGTGELFF.

This clone came up a few times. The chain links TRBV4-2 to TRBJ1-6; D not certain. The CDR3 contains 13 residues. Germline assignment: CDR1 LGHNA and CDR2 YNFKEQ. V lost 1 base and J lost 13, with 11 bases in between. The CDR3, as DNA: TGTGCCAGCAGCCAAGTTCTAAACGGGCCCCTCCACTTT. Translating gives CASSQVLNGPLHF.

The chain recombines TRBV7-9 with TRBJ2-7; 13 nucleotides match TRBD2. V shed 6 bases and J 2 bases; nucleotides not matched to a gene: 4. The CDR3 spans 15 residues. Per the germline V gene, CDR1 is SEHNR and CDR2 is FQNEAQ (reference sequence). The CDR3 coding sequence is TGTGCCAGCAGACGGACTAGCGGGGGACCCTACGAGCAGTACTTC. This codes for CASRRTSGGPYEQYF.